This T cell receptor (beta chain) was identified during a study of OX40 agonist ivuxolimab in advanced cancers. About the study as a whole: The costimulatory receptor OX40 (CD134) was targeted by ivuxolimab, a fully human IgG2 agonistic monoclonal antibody. Intravenous ivuxolimab was administered to patients every 2 weeks at six dose levels: 0.01, 0.1, 0.3, 1.5, 3 and 10 mg/kg. Of the approximately 50 dose-escalation patients, hepatocellular carcinoma was present in around 19, melanoma in approximately 15, renal cell carcinoma in 9 and head and neck cancer in 9. In the dose-escalation cohort, 70% to 85% of patients were male, and the mean age was roughly 56 years with a range of roughly 23 to 79. Patients were allowed to have had prior anti-PD-1, anti-PD-L1 or anti-CTLA-4 therapy, and roughly two fifths of the dose-escalation patients had been treated with checkpoint inhibitors. Partial responses were achieved by three dose-escalation patients, of whom one had hepatocellular carcinoma and two had cutaneous melanoma. The purpose of peripheral TCRbeta sequencing was to test whether ivuxolimab changed TCR sequence diversity and led to clonal T-cell expansion. The paper covers the monotherapy dose-escalation part of the phase I ivuxolimab trial, which included N ≈ 50 patients.

This clone is described as medium-sized (0.01 to 0.1%). Its target antigen remains unknown. It has no much larger one-base neighbor in the sample; base qualities were not kept. The trial excluded patients who had a history of autoimmune disease or who were on systemic immunosuppression. Peripheral blood for TCR sequencing was collected from all dose cohorts at baseline, on cycle 4 day 1, and on cycle 7 day 1. Samples came from an open-label, multicenter, first-in-human phase I dose-escalation trial of ivuxolimab. Adults with locally advanced or metastatic melanoma, renal cell, hepatocellular, or head and neck squamous cell carcinoma were enrolled in the trial. Before TCR sequencing, CD4+ T cells and CD8+ T cells from peripheral blood were sorted into separate populations. Counted from cysteine to phenylalanine, this CDR3 has 14 amino acids. Only the CDR3 region is kept as DNA, spanning 42 bases read in frame from base 1. Clipping removes 3 bases from V and 7 bases from J, with 8 as the unmatched junction base count. For CDR1 and CDR2, the germline V gene (reference sequence) lists MNHEY and SMNVEV.

For sequencing of the TCRbeta CDR3 region, genomic DNA was extracted from the sorted cells. The immunoSEQ Assay was used to sequence the TCRbeta CDR3 regions. The table comes from immuneACCESS by way of TCRdb, which keeps in-frame sequences with V and J called. Part of the clones is missing from these tables; in studies checked, under half for an unresolved V gene and the rest for unknown reasons. This sample has approximately 12,000 clones in its table, and approximately 72% of those were observed once. About 29% of the sample comes from the top ten. General conclusions and limits of the study: After ivuxolimab, expanded clones were on average more numerous among CD8+ T cells than among CD4+ T cells. At doses of 0.1 to 3.0 mg/kg, clonal expansion of both CD4+ and CD8+ blood T cells was observed from baseline to week 6. Low levels of normalized T-cell clonal expansion were also seen in some patients who did not respond. Antigen specificity was not determined for the clonally expanded peripheral T cells. In partial responders in the 0.1-3.0 mg/kg groups, normalized peripheral clonal expansion was found to be among the lowest, especially among CD8+ T cells.

This sample comprised CD4+ or CD8+ T cells sorted from blood, obtained in a trial of the OX40 agonist ivuxolimab. The chain is assembled from TRBV27 and TRBJ2-7; 8 of the junction bases match TRBD1. This TCR derives from an adult with an advanced solid tumor such as melanoma, head and neck, liver or kidney cancer. The bases are TGTGCCAGCAGTTTTGGACAGGGCCCTACGGAGCAGTACTTC. Protein translation: CASSFGQGPTEQYF.